Listed below are T cell receptor beta chains from one sample, sequenced in a study of tumor-infiltrating lymphocytes in oesophageal squamous cell carcinoma. TCRdb re-called the PCR reads with MiXCR, one entry per CDR3 protein. The sample consists of about 9,600 distinct CDR3 sequences, roughly 50% of them appearing once. Sample: esophageal tumor tissue. These receptors came from a female donor with esophageal squamous cell carcinoma. Each CDR3 is given with its conserved first and last residue. A D gene is named only where the DNA matches it firmly. Some rows have no size entry. The others give once, few or many, or a class for an expanded clone.

>.|.|TRBV7-2|TRBJ1-2
CASSTYRGQTNYGYTF
TGTGCCAGCAGCACATATAGGGGACAAACCAACTATGGCTACACCTTC
>.|TRBD1|TRBV7-6|TRBJ2-1
CASSWDRESEQFF
TGTGCCAGCAGCTGGGACAGGGAAAGTGAGCAGTTCTTC
>.|.|TRBV7-3|TRBJ2-7
CASSLARDNEQYF
TGTGCCAGCAGCTTAGCCAGGGACAATGAGCAGTACTTC
>many|.|TRBV12-3/TRBV12-4|TRBJ1-2
CASTVLQVQSYGYTF
TGTGCCAGCACCGTCCTACAGGTACAGAGCTATGGCTACACCTTC
>.|.|TRBV6-6|TRBJ1-2
CASCDQSGYTF
TGTGCCAGCTGTGATCAGAGCGGCTACACCTTC
>.|TRBD2|TRBV7-6|TRBJ2-7
CASSVGGGYEQYF
TGTGCCAGCAGCGTTGGGGGGGGTTACGAGCAGTACTTC
>few|.|TRBV2|TRBJ2-7
CASSEVGPSSYNEQYF
TGTGCCAGCAGTGAAGTAGGGCCCAGCTCCTACAATGAGCAGTACTTC
>.|.|TRBV7-2|TRBJ2-7
CASSLTSEQYF
TGTGCCAGCAGCCTCACTTCCGAGCAGTACTTC
>.|.|TRBV27|TRBJ2-5
CASSLDPRSQETQYF
TGTGCCAGCAGTTTGGACCCTCGGAGTCAAGAGACCCAGTACTTC
>medium-sized|TRBD2|TRBV19|TRBJ2-6
CAAGGRDSGANVLTF
TGTGCCGCCGGGGGGAGGGACTCTGGGGCCAACGTCCTGACTTTC
>medium-sized|.|TRBV28|TRBJ1-6
CASSSPSRPRDSPLHF
TGTGCCAGCAGTTCACCCTCTCGGCCAAGGGACTCACCCCTCCACTTT
>.|.|TRBV12-3/TRBV12-4|TRBJ1-1
CASSLFRIIGTEAFF
TGTGCCAGCAGTTTATTCCGTATAATTGGGACTGAAGCTTTCTTT
>.|TRBD2|TRBV4-2|TRBJ2-1
CASSQDKGSGGAYEQFF
TGTGCCAGCAGCCAAGATAAGGGTAGCGGGGGGGCCTACGAGCAGTTCTTC
>.|TRBD1|TRBV7-3|TRBJ2-7
CASSWDRFSYEQYF
TGTGCCAGCAGCTGGGACAGGTTCTCCTACGAGCAGTACTTC
>many|TRBD2|TRBV2|TRBJ2-7
CASRLAGVDEQYF
TGTGCCAGCAGGTTAGCGGGAGTAGACGAGCAGTACTTC
>medium-sized|.|TRBV7-9|TRBJ1-1
CASSLRTEAFF
TGTGCCAGCAGCTTGCGAACTGAAGCTTTCTTT
>many|TRBD1|TRBV6-1|TRBJ1-6
CASSEWLQGASPLHF
TGTGCCAGCAGTGAATGGTTACAGGGGGCTTCACCCCTCCACTTT
>.|.|TRBV7-9|TRBJ1-1
CASSVKVDTEAFF
TGTGCCAGCAGCGTGAAAGTCGACACTGAAGCTTTCTTT
>.|.|TRBV7-1|TRBJ2-7
CASSSIRGYEQYF
TGTGCCAGCAGCTCGATCCGGGGTTACGAGCAGTACTTC
>.|TRBD1|TRBV6-6|TRBJ1-2
CASSYSAGQGNGYTF
TGTGCCAGCAGTTACTCCGCAGGACAGGGGAATGGCTACACCTTC
>.|TRBD2|TRBV6-1|TRBJ2-1
CASSEISGGAKEQFF
TGTGCCAGCAGTGAAATTAGCGGGGGGGCAAAGGAGCAGTTCTTC
>medium-sized|TRBD2|TRBV28|TRBJ2-7
CASSSRGLAGVYEQYF
TGTGCCAGCAGTTCGCGGGGACTAGCGGGAGTCTACGAGCAGTACTTC
>.|.|TRBV5-6|TRBJ1-1
CASSLDSHTEAFF
TGTGCCAGCAGCTTGGACAGCCACACTGAAGCTTTCTTT
>.|.|TRBV6-1|TRBJ1-1
CASRLEVNTEAFF
TGTGCCAGCAGACTAGAGGTGAACACTGAAGCTTTCTTT
>many|TRBD1|TRBV2|TRBJ1-5
CASRGQGNQPQHF
TGTGCCAGCAGGGGACAGGGCAATCAGCCCCAGCATTTT
>.|.|TRBV7-6|TRBJ2-5
CASSPGTGRGAGKTQYF
TGTGCTAGCAGCCCTGGGACGGGTCGGGGGGCCGGAAAGACCCAGTACTTC
>.|TRBD2|TRBV7-2|TRBJ2-1
CASSISGGRALNEQFF
TGTGCCAGCAGCATAAGTGGCGGGAGAGCCCTCAATGAGCAGTTCTTC
>.|.|TRBV7-6|TRBJ2-7
CASSLGKTVYNEQYF
TGTGCCAGCAGCTTAGGGAAGACGGTGTACAATGAGCAGTACTTC
>many|TRBD2|TRBV7-9|TRBJ2-1
CVTRRASGRGGNEQFF
TGTGTTACGCGACGGGCTAGCGGGAGAGGGGGGAATGAGCAGTTCTTC
>.|TRBD1|TRBV24-1|TRBJ2-5
CATSDLFGQEIQETQYF
TGTGCCACCAGTGATTTGTTCGGACAGGAAATCCAAGAGACCCAGTACTTC
>once|.|TRBV6-1|TRBJ2-7
CASSEQIEQYF
TGTGCCAGCAGTGAACAGATTGAGCAGTACTTC
>.|TRBD1|TRBV7-3|TRBJ1-1
CASSRGTAIMNTEAFF
TGTGCCAGCAGCCGAGGGACAGCCATTATGAACACTGAAGCTTTCTTT
>.|TRBD2|TRBV12-3/TRBV12-4|TRBJ2-2
CASSLGLAGNTGELFF
TGTGCCAGCAGCCTCGGGCTAGCGGGGAACACCGGGGAGCTGTTTTTT
>.|.|TRBV7-6|TRBJ1-4
CASSSMGYTNEKLFF
TGTGCCAGCAGCTCCATGGGGTATACTAATGAAAAACTGTTTTTT
>many|.|TRBV9|TRBJ1-2
CASSVGQASYGYTF
TGTGCCAGCAGCGTAGGACAGGCCTCCTATGGCTACACCTTC